The subject of this entry is one T cell receptor beta chain. This sample is part of a study of blood T cells in healthy people across ages. A second roughly 6 to 12 cycle PCR used barcoded and J-beta primers. TCRdb processed the 5' RACE reads anew with MiXCR; each CDR3 protein has one entry. The sample yields hundreds of thousands of distinct CDR3 sequences, 46% seen once. The sample, 9 to 10 milliliters of peripheral blood, was drawn from each donor. Germline V gene sequence: CDR1 MNHEY, CDR2 SVGEGT. The CDR3 runs 15 residues. V shed 6 bases and J shed 0 bases, with 9 bases lying between them. Source material: blood. The source is an elderly man in good health. The chain recombines TRBV6-2 or TRBV6-3 with TRBJ2-6; D ambiguous. CDR3 in DNA: TGTGCCAGCAGACCTATACGCTCTGGGGCCAACGTCCTGACTTTC. It translates to CASRPIRSGANVLTF.